These 13 T cell receptor beta chains share one sample of origin, sequenced in a study of shared clonotypes between healthy human individuals. Measured with immunoSEQ multiplex PCR; TCRdb has only the in-frame clones, and not every one. The sample shows approximately 2,000,000 clones, about nine tenths of them seen only once. The sequenced sample consisted of naive CD4+ T cells from PBMCs. Specified subset: CD45RA+ positively selected. The receptors originated from a man younger than 35 in good health. Some clones in this sample may be carry-over from other donors' samples.

The chain joins TRBV7-3 to TRBJ1-1, with D uncertain. CDR3 length: 14 residues. Trimming shortened V by 1 base and J by 0 bases, and 6 bases separated the two germline ends. Per germline, CDR1 SGHTA and CDR2 FQGTGA. The CDR3 DNA sequence: TGTGCCAGCAGCTTAAGGCCCATGAACACTGAAGCTTTCTTT. This sequence encodes CASSLRPMNTEAFF.

Concerning this clone: Other DNA sequences in the sample encode the same CDR3. V usage is TRBV28 and J usage is TRBJ1-2; possibly TRBD1 for D (5 bases). The CDR3 is 12 amino acids. The V gene lost 6 bases and the J gene lost 4 bases, with 9 bases spanning the gap. Germline V gene data show CDR1 as MDHEN and CDR2 as SYDVKM. CDR3 sequence (DNA): TGTGCCAGCAGCCTGGGGGGCTATGGCTACACCTTC. Translation gives CASSLGGYGYTF.

The V call is TRBV28, the J call TRBJ1-1; 9 positions agree with TRBD1. The CDR3 has 15 residues. Trimming took 8 bases from V and 7 from J; bases not matched to a gene: 14. Germline V gene lookup returns CDR1 MDHEN and CDR2 SYDVKM. The CDR3 protein is CASSDGGSTGGEAFF. The DNA of the CDR3 is TGTGCCAGCTCCGATGGGGGTTCGACAGGGGGTGAAGCTTTCTTT.

The chain is built from TRBV7-2 and TRBJ2-7; D is undetermined. This CDR3 has 13 residues. The germline V gene has CDR1 SGHTA and CDR2 FQGNSA. Trimming pared 5 bases from V and 0 bases from J, leaving 8 bases between. CDR3 region: CASSIYSSYEQYF. CDR3 nucleotide sequence: TGTGCCAGCAGCATATACAGCTCCTACGAGCAGTACTTC.

This chain uses TRBV6-5 with TRBJ1-6; D remains unclear. Germline CDR1 is MNHEY and CDR2 is SVGAGI. Trimming pared 6 bases from V and 5 bases from J, leaving 8 bases between. CDR3 size: 13 residues. CDR3 DNA sequence: TGTGCCAGCAGGGGCAGACATAATTCACCCCTCCACTTT. Its translation is CASRGRHNSPLHF.

This sequence joins TRBV6-6 and TRBJ1-5; D not resolved. V was clipped by 5 bases and J by 1 base, with 12 bases between them. This CDR3 spans 15 amino acids. From germline, CDR1 is MNHNY and CDR2 SVGAGI (reference sequence). The CDR3 reads CASSRGGLSNQPQHF. CDR3 sequence (DNA): TGTGCCAGCAGTAGAGGTGGTTTGAGCAATCAGCCCCAGCATTTT.

A few counts support this clone. The chain recombines TRBV25-1 with TRBJ1-6; D possibly corresponds to TRBD1 (5 bases). Trimming left V 2 bases short and J 9 bases short, with 11 bases between. This CDR3 is 14 amino acids long. In germline, CDR1 is MGHDK, CDR2 SYGVNS. CDR3 protein: CASSEMGRVSPLHF. CDR3 nucleotides: TGTGCCAGCAGTGAAATGGGCAGGGTTTCACCCCTCCACTTT.

The chain links TRBV5-1 to TRBJ2-3; a weak D match, TRBD1 (6 bases). Trimming removed 4 bases from V and 4 bases from J, with 16 bases in between. CDR3 length: 15 amino acids. The germline V gene has CDR1 SGHRS and CDR2 YFSETQ. The CDR3 DNA reads TGCGCCAGCAGCCCAAATCCGCAGGGGCCAGATACGCAGTATTTT. Residues: CASSPNPQGPDTQYF.

The genes are TRBV7-8 and TRBJ2-1, with 10 bases aligning to TRBD1. Germline CDR1 SGHVS, CDR2 FQNEAQ. With V trimmed by 5 bases and J by 7 bases, 5 bases remained unmatched. The CDR3 consists of 14 residues. The CDR3 spells CASSKGTGENEQFF. CDR3 sequence (DNA): TGTGCCAGCAGCAAAGGGACAGGGGAGAATGAGCAGTTCTTC.

The gene calls are TRBV30 and TRBJ1-4; TRBD1 agrees at 7 bases. The CDR3 consists of 13 residues. Germline V lookup: CDR1 GTSNPN, CDR2 SVGIG (reference sequence). Losses at the gene ends were 3 bases for V and 8 bases for J; bases not matched to a gene: 6. The CDR3 spells CAWSAPGQEKLFF. In DNA form, the CDR3 reads TGTGCCTGGAGCGCACCGGGACAGGAAAAACTGTTTTTT.

For the CDR3, the DNA is TGTGCCAGCAGCACTAAGACAGGGCAAGAGACCCAGTACTTC. This sequence encodes CASSTKTGQETQYF. The gene calls are TRBV21-1 and TRBJ2-5; TRBD1, the D gene given by the table, was not confirmed from the DNA. TRBV21-1 is shown as a pseudogene. The CDR3 sequence is 14 residues long.

A single count supports this clone. The identical CDR3 is also encoded by other nucleotide sequences in the sample. The chain uses TRBV28 and TRBJ2-3; TRBD1 aligns across 10 bases. Germline loops: CDR1 MDHEN, CDR2 SYDVKM. CDR3 length: 15 residues. With 6 bases clipped from V and 2 bases from J, the junction kept 5 bases outside the gene matches. The CDR3 loop reads CASSPGTGATDTQYF. The CDR3 DNA is TGTGCCAGCAGCCCCGGGACAGGGGCCACAGATACGCAGTATTTT.

The chain employs TRBV5-4 and TRBJ2-7, with 8 bases fitting TRBD1. Germline trimming cut 5 bases from V and 2 bases from J; bases unmatched to any gene: 6. Germline CDR1 is SGHNT and CDR2 is YYREEE (reference sequence). CDR3 size: 14 residues. CDR3 in amino acids: CASRRTGPTYEQYF. For the CDR3, the DNA is TGTGCCAGCAGGAGGACAGGGCCCACCTACGAGCAGTACTTC.